Below, one T cell receptor (beta chain) is given with its context. Its target is not known. Deep-level assay runs were performed. The assay was immunoSEQ multiplex PCR, and TCRdb's table has in-frame clones only and misses some. This sample carries over a million clones, about 76% of them seen once, and the ten largest clones take roughly 1.4%. This entry belongs to a study of shared clonotypes between healthy human individuals. Germline V gene lookup returns CDR1 SEHNR and CDR2 FQNEAQ (reference sequence). The CDR3 contains 14 residues. Trimming cost V 1 base and J 3 bases; bases outside gene matches: 1. The CD4+ fraction was divided into a CD45RA+ naive subset and a CD45RA-negative memory subset. Study-level points and caveats: The study generally estimated greater richness for naive than memory subsets.

The receptor was derived from a man in his late teens or twenties in good health. Material: memory CD4+ T cells sorted from blood. The subset is: CD45RA-negative fraction. The chain has TRBV7-9 and TRBJ2-3; 7 bases map to TRBD2. In nucleotides, the CDR3 is TGTGCCAGCAGCTTAGTGCGGGGGACAGATACGCAGTATTTT. Translating it yields CASSLVRGTDTQYF.